This T cell receptor beta chain appears in the sequencing data of a study of blood T cells in healthy people across ages. Alongside a J-beta primer mix, a sample-barcoded 5' primer served in a second PCR lasting about 7 to 11 cycles. TCRdb fed the 5' RACE reads into MiXCR, producing one record per CDR3 protein. The sample contains about 970,000 distinct CDR3 sequences, roughly 51% of which appear only once. The sequence was collected from a woman aged 55-70 years in good health. Sequencing input: blood.

CDR3 DNA: TGTGCCAGCAGTTCACCCGGACAGTACACAGATACGCAGTATTTT. This codes for CASSSPGQYTDTQYF. The genes are TRBV28 and TRBJ2-3; D is possibly TRBD1 (6 bases). Germline values: CDR1 MDHEN, CDR2 SYDVKM. V was cut by 4 bases and J by 2 bases, with 13 bases left in between. This CDR3 spans 15 amino acids.